This T cell receptor (beta chain) is from a study of shared clonotypes between healthy human individuals. The data were produced by immunoSEQ multiplex PCR, yet TCRdb's version contains in-frame clones alone and is incomplete. Among around 1.5 million clones listed, around 98% were seen once. Germline V lookup: CDR1 SGHTA, CDR2 FQGNSA. V shed 6 bases and J shed 6 bases, with 15 bases lying between them. The CDR3 is 13 residues long. The receptor's source is a man aged 25-45 years in good health. The chain links TRBV7-2 to TRBJ2-7; TRBD1 or TRBD2 may be the D gene (5 bases each). The sample consisted of naive CD4+ T cells sorted from blood. Sample subset: CD45RA+ positively selected. CDR3 residues: CASRGDVRREQYF. CDR3 in DNA: TGTGCCAGCAGGGGGGATGTTAGACGCGAGCAGTACTTC.